The count of the clone carrying this T cell receptor beta chain is one. Its antigen remains unknown. These data originate in a study of long-term antiretroviral therapy in people with HIV. The CDR3 runs 14 residues. Germline trimming cut 4 bases from V and 2 bases from J; bases unmatched to any gene: 5. CDR1 SGHRS and CDR2 YFSETQ come from the germline V gene. DNA was extracted from about 1-10 million thawed cryopreserved PBMC. Findings and caveats of the study: Post-treatment diversity went higher with ART but stayed below transplant donor controls. Repertoire composition at all time points was dominated by clones that had expanded before ART.

Running of the v3.0 immunoSEQ assay took place at survey level. Sequencing set out to capture roughly 35,000-55,000 T-cell genomes per sample. Generated by immunoSEQ multiplex PCR, the TCRdb table keeps only in-frame clones and is missing some. The profile covers about 22,000 clones, with approximately 80% appearing a single time and 18% taken by the ten largest. The rearrangement uses TRBV5-1 and TRBJ1-2; TRBD1 matches 7 bases. The specimen comprised unsorted PBMCs, sampled 0.5 years before starting antiretroviral therapy. The sequence was collected from a man aged 35-49 years with HIV. CDR3 coding DNA: TGCGCCAGCAGCGGCGGAGGGGGCAACTATGGCTACACCTTC. Protein product: CASSGGGGNYGYTF.